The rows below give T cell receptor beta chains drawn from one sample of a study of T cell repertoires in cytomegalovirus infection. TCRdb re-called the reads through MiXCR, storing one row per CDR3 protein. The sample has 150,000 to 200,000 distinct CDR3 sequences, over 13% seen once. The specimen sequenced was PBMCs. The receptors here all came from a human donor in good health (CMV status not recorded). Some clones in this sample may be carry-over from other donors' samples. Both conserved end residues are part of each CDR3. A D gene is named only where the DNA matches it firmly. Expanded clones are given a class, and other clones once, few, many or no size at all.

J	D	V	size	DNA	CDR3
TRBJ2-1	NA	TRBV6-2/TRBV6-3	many	TGTGCCAGCAGTTACTCGGTTTTGACCCAAGAGGAGCAGTTCTTC	CASSYSVLTQEEQFF
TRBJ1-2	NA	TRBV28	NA	TGTGCCAGCAGGCGGAGGGATGGCTACACCTTC	CASRRRDGYTF
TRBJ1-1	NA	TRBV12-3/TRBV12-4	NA	TGTGCCAGCAGTTGGGGTCGACGGGGTATTGAAGCTTTCTTT	CASSWGRRGIEAFF
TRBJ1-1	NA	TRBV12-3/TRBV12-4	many	TGTGCCAGCACCCATTCCAAGAGTACTGAAGCTTTCTTT	CASTHSKSTEAFF
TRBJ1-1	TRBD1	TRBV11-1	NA	TGTGCCAGCAGCTCCCGGGACAGGGCGAACACTGAAGCTTTCTTT	CASSSRDRANTEAFF
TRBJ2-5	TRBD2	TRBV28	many	TGTGCCAGCAGCCCGGGACTAGCGGGAGGGGGGGAGACCCAGTACTTC	CASSPGLAGGGETQYF
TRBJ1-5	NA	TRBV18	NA	TGTGCCAGCTCACCAGTCGCAGGCCGACTCAATCAGCCCCAGCATTTT	CASSPVAGRLNQPQHF
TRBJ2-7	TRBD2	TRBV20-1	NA	TGCAGTGCACAACTAGCGGGCAGCTACGAGCAGTACTTC	CSAQLAGSYEQYF
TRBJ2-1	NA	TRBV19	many	TGTGCCAGTAGTAGCCTAGCTGCTGAGCAGTTCTTC	CASSSLAAEQFF
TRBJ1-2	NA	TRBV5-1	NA	TGCGCCAGCAGCCCAAACGGGGAGTACTATGGCTACACCTTC	CASSPNGEYYGYTF
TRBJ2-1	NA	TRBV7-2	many	TGTGCCAGCAGCTTAAGGGGGCGGGGTGAGCAGTTCTTC	CASSLRGRGEQFF
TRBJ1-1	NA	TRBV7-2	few	TGTGCCAGCAGCTTTTCTGGGGGGGAAGTGAACACTGAAGCTTTCTTT	CASSFSGGEVNTEAFF
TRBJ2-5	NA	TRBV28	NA	TGTGCCAGCAGTTTAGCGGGGGCCAAAGAGACCCAGTACTTC	CASSLAGAKETQYF
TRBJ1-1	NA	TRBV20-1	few	TGCAGTGCTGAACCCGGGACGGTGAACACTGAAGCTTTCTTT	CSAEPGTVNTEAFF
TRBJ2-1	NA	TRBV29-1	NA	TGCAGCGTTGAAGGGACAGCTGGAAATGAGCAGTTCTTC	CSVEGTAGNEQFF
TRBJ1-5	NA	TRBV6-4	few	TGTGCCAGCAGTGACACTCCCGGTGGGTCCCAGCATTTT	CASSDTPGGSQHF
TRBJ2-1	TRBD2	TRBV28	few	TGTGCTATCACTAGCGGGAGGGCCAATGAGCAGTTCTTC	CAITSGRANEQFF
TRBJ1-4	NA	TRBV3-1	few	TGTGCCAGCAGCCAATCGATCAAGGGAAATGAAAAACTGTTTTTT	CASSQSIKGNEKLFF
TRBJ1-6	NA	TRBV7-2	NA	TGTGCCAGCAGCCCCCCCGGACGGATAGGCTCACCCCTCCACTTT	CASSPPGRIGSPLHF
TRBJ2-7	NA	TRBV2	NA	TGTGCCAGCGGACCGATCTACGAGCAGTACTTC	CASGPIYEQYF
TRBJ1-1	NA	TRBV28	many	TGTGCCAGCAGTCCCCAGGTGGCAGGCGCGGAAGCTTTCTTT	CASSPQVAGAEAFF
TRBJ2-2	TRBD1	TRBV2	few	TGTGCCAGCAGTGCCCAGGGGGCCCCCGGGGAGCTGTTTTTT	CASSAQGAPGELFF
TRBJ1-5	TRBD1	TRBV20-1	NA	TGCAGTGCTAGATCCGGGACAGGGGGGCGACGGGGCAATCAGCCCCAGCATTTT	CSARSGTGGRRGNQPQHF
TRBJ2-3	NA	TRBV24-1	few	TGTGCCACCAGTGGATCGAAGGGCACAGATACGCAGTATTTT	CATSGSKGTDTQYF